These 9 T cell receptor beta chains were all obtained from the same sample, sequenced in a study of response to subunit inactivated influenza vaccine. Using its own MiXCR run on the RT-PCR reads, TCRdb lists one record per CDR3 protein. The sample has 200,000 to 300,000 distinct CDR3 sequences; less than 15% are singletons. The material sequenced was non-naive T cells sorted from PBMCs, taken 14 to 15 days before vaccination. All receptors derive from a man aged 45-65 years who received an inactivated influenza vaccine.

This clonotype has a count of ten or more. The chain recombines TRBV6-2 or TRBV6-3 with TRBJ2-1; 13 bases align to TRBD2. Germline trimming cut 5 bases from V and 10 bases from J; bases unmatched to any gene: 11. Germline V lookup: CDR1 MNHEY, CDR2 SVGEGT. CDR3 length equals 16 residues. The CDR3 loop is CASSRLTSGRAREQFF. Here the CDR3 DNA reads TGTGCCAGCAGTCGATTAACTAGCGGGAGGGCCCGAGAGCAGTTCTTC.

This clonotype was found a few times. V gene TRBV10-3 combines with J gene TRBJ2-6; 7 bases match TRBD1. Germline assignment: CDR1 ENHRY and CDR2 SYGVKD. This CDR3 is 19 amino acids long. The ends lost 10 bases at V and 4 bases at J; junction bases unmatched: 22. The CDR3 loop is CATPLGRRRGSSGANVLTF. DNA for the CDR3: TGTGCCACCCCGCTTGGACGGCGCAGGGGGAGTTCCGGGGCCAACGTCCTGACTTTC.

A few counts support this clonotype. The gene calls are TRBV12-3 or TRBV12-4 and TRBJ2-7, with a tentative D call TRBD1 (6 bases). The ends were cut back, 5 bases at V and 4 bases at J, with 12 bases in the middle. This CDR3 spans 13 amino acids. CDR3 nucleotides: TGTGCCAGCAGTGTAGGACAGCTATACGAGCAGTACTTC. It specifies CASSVGQLYEQYF.

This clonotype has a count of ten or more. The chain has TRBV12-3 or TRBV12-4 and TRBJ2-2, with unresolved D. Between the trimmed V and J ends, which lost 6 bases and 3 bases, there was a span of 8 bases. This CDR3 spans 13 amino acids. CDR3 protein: CASRLQDTGELFF. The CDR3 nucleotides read TGTGCCAGCAGGCTTCAGGACACCGGGGAGCTGTTTTTT.

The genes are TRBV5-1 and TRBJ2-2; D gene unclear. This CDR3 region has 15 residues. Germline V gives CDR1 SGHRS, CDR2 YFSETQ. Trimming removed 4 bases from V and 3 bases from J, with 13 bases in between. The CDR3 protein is CASSGDTHHTGELFF. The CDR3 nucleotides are TGCGCCAGCAGCGGTGACACGCACCACACCGGGGAGCTGTTTTTT.

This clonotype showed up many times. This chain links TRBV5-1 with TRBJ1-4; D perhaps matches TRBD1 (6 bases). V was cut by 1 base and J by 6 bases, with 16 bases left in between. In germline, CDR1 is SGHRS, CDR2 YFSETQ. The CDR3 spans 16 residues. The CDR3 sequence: CASSLLGTGRDEKLFF. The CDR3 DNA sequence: TGCGCCAGCAGCTTGCTTGGAACAGGGAGGGATGAAAAACTGTTTTTT.

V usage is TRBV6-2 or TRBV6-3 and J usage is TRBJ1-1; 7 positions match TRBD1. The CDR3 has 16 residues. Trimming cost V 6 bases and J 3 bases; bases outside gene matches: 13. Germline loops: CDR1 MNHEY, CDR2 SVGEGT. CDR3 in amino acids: CASSPRNRGKDTEAFF. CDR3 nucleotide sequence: TGTGCCAGCAGCCCACGAAACAGGGGCAAAGACACTGAAGCTTTCTTT.

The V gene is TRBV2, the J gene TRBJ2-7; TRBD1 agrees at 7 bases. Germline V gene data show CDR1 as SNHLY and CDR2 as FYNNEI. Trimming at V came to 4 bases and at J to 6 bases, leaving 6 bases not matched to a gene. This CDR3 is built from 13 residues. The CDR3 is CASSGDRDPEQYF. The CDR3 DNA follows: TGTGCCAGCAGTGGAGACAGGGACCCCGAGCAGTACTTC.

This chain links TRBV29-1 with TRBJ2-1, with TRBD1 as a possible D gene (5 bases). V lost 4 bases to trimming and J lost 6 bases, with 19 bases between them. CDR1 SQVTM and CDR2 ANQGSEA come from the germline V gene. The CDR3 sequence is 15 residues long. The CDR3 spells CSVVWTLVLSNEQFF. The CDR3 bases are TGCAGCGTTGTTTGGACACTGGTCTTAAGCAATGAGCAGTTCTTC.